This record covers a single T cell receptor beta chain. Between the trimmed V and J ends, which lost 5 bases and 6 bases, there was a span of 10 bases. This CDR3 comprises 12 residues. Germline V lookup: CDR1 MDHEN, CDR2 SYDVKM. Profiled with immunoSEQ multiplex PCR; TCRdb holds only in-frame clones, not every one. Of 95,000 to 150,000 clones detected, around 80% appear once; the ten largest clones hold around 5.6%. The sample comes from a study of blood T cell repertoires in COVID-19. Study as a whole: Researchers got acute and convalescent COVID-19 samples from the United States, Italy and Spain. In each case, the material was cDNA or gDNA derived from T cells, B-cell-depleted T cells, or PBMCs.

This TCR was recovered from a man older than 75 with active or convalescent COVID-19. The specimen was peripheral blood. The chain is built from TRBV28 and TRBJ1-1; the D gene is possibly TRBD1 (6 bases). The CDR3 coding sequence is TGTGCCAGCAGTGAGGGGGTGGCTGAAGCTTTCTTT. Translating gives CASSEGVAEAFF.